Sequencing of this TCR beta chain was carried out in a study of blood T cell repertoires in COVID-19. Study at large: T cells, B-cell-depleted T cells, or PBMCs provided the cDNA or gDNA that served as material.

Repertoires were generated with immunoSEQ multiplex PCR, while TCRdb's copy carries only in-frame clones and drops some. The sample consists of roughly 69,000 clones, 70% to 90% of them appearing once. The age range of participants was 18 to 89 years, with residence in 20 to 25 US areas. Researchers sorted participants into cohorts using their self-reported clinical history. Trimming took 5 bases from V and 6 from J, leaving 16 bases between them. Germline V gene data show CDR1 as SEHNR and CDR2 as FQNEAQ (reference sequence). This CDR3 has 15 residues. The receptor was isolated from a woman aged 40 to 50 with acute COVID-19. V gene TRBV7-9 combines with J gene TRBJ1-4, with D uncertain. The sample taken for sequencing was PBMCs or T cells enriched from blood (not recorded which). The CDR3 region has the DNA TGTGCCAGCAGCCCCCAACGAGGGTTAGATGAAAAACTGTTTTTT. Protein sequence: CASSPQRGLDEKLFF.